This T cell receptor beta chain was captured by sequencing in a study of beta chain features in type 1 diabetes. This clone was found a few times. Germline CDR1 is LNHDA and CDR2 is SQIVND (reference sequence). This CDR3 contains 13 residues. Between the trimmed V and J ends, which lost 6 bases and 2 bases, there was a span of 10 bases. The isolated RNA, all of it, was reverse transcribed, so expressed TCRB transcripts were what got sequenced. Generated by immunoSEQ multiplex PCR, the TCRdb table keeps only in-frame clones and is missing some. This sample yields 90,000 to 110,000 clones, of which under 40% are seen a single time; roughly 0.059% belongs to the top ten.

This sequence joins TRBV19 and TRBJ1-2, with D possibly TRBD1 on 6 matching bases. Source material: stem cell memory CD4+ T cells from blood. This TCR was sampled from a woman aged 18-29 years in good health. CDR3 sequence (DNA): TGTGCCAGTAGCCTGGACAGAAACTATGGCTACACCTTC. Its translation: CASSLDRNYGYTF.